These T cell receptor beta chains were read from a single sample in a study of T-cell memory formation after mild COVID-19. TCRdb reanalysed the 5' RACE reads using MiXCR and keeps one entry per CDR3 protein. The sample holds about 430,000 distinct CDR3 sequences; approximately 25% are singletons and the top ten take roughly 9.7%. Sequencing was done on a sample of PBMCs or a T cell subset sorted from them (not recorded which). The origin of the receptors is an adult woman who had mild COVID-19 (a few samples of this study predate the infection). Cell type and time point are not known. CDR3s include the opening cysteine and the closing phenylalanine or tryptophan. The order of the fields is CDR3 protein, CDR3 DNA, clone size, J gene, V gene, D gene. D genes are given only for firm matches. Clone sizes are given selectively: once, few, many, or a class where the clone is expanded.

cdr3_aa: CASSRPTGQNTEAFF
cdr3_nt: TGCGCCAGCAGCCGCCCGACAGGGCAGAACACTGAAGCTTTCTTT
clone_size: .
j_call: TRBJ1-1
v_call: TRBV5-1
d_call: TRBD1

cdr3_aa: CASSPILQPGLAGVRYLEQFF
cdr3_nt: TGTGCCAGCAGCCCAATTCTGCAACCGGGACTAGCGGGAGTCCGGTACCTTGAGCAGTTCTTC
clone_size: .
j_call: TRBJ2-1
v_call: TRBV3-1
d_call: TRBD2

cdr3_aa: CASSLSGERGYTF
cdr3_nt: TGCGCCAGCAGCTTGAGTGGAGAACGGGGCTACACCTTC
clone_size: .
j_call: TRBJ1-2
v_call: TRBV5-1
d_call: .

cdr3_aa: CASSYSLGTNQPQHF
cdr3_nt: TGTGCCAGCAGTTACTCATTAGGGACGAATCAGCCCCAGCATTTT
clone_size: few
j_call: TRBJ1-5
v_call: TRBV6-5
d_call: .

cdr3_aa: CAIRDLDTQYF
cdr3_nt: TGTGCCATCAGGGACTTAGATACGCAGTATTTT
clone_size: few
j_call: TRBJ2-3
v_call: TRBV10-3
d_call: .

cdr3_aa: CASSSGLAGKGYNEQFF
cdr3_nt: TGTGCCAGCAGCTCCGGACTAGCGGGAAAAGGATACAATGAGCAGTTCTTC
clone_size: many
j_call: TRBJ2-1
v_call: TRBV5-4
d_call: TRBD2

cdr3_aa: CASIDGRKNTEAFF
cdr3_nt: TGCGCCAGCATTGACGGCAGAAAGAATACTGAAGCTTTCTTT
clone_size: few
j_call: TRBJ1-1
v_call: TRBV5-1
d_call: .

cdr3_aa: CASNRDSYNSPLHF
cdr3_nt: TGTGCCAGCAATCGGGATTCCTATAATTCACCCCTCCACTTT
clone_size: few
j_call: TRBJ1-6
v_call: TRBV12-3/TRBV12-4
d_call: .

cdr3_aa: CSDRRDRVSKQFF
cdr3_nt: TGCAGCGACCGCCGGGACAGGGTGTCAAAGCAGTTCTTC
clone_size: few
j_call: TRBJ2-1
v_call: TRBV29-1
d_call: TRBD1

cdr3_aa: CASTRDRELLYEQYF
cdr3_nt: TGTGCCAGCACCCGAGACAGGGAACTACTCTACGAGCAGTACTTC
clone_size: .
j_call: TRBJ2-7
v_call: TRBV6-2/TRBV6-3
d_call: TRBD1

cdr3_aa: CASSQGTSGRMDTQYF
cdr3_nt: TGTGCCAGCAGCCAAGGGACTAGCGGGCGGATGGATACGCAGTATTTT
clone_size: few
j_call: TRBJ2-3
v_call: TRBV3-1
d_call: TRBD2

cdr3_aa: CASSELRPAKFF
cdr3_nt: TGTGCCAGCAGTGAGCTGCGTCCAGCAAAGTTCTTC
clone_size: once
j_call: TRBJ2-1
v_call: TRBV2
d_call: .

cdr3_aa: CASSLSGNNEQFF
cdr3_nt: TGTGCCAGCAGCTTATCCGGAAACAATGAGCAGTTCTTC
clone_size: .
j_call: TRBJ2-1
v_call: TRBV7-3
d_call: .

cdr3_aa: CASSLVGADSGNTIYF
cdr3_nt: TGCGCCAGCAGCTTGGTAGGGGCAGATTCCGGAAACACCATATATTTT
clone_size: once
j_call: TRBJ1-3
v_call: TRBV5-1
d_call: .

cdr3_aa: CASSLVFRDREGTGELFF
cdr3_nt: TGTGCCAGCAGCTTAGTGTTCCGGGACAGGGAGGGCACCGGGGAGCTGTTTTTT
clone_size: few
j_call: TRBJ2-2
v_call: TRBV11-2
d_call: TRBD1

cdr3_aa: CASSPYNYGYTF
cdr3_nt: TGTGCCAGCAGCCCTTACAACTATGGCTACACCTTC
clone_size: .
j_call: TRBJ1-2
v_call: TRBV7-9
d_call: .

cdr3_aa: CASSLEGSATYNEQFF
cdr3_nt: TGCGCCAGCAGCTTGGAAGGTAGCGCAACCTACAATGAGCAGTTCTTC
clone_size: few
j_call: TRBJ2-1
v_call: TRBV5-1
d_call: .

cdr3_aa: CASSSGTGGWYNEQFF
cdr3_nt: TGTGCCAGCAGTTCCGGGACAGGGGGCTGGTACAATGAGCAGTTCTTC
clone_size: few
j_call: TRBJ2-1
v_call: TRBV12-3/TRBV12-4
d_call: TRBD1

cdr3_aa: CASSPGTIAKNIQYF
cdr3_nt: TGTGCCAGCTCGCCCGGAACAATAGCCAAAAACATTCAGTACTTC
clone_size: few
j_call: TRBJ2-4
v_call: TRBV18
d_call: .

cdr3_aa: CSARPGVNYGYTF
cdr3_nt: TGCAGTGCTAGGCCAGGGGTAAACTATGGCTACACCTTC
clone_size: .
j_call: TRBJ1-2
v_call: TRBV20-1
d_call: .

cdr3_aa: CASSSGQDLTDTQYF
cdr3_nt: TGTGCCAGCAGTTCCGGGCAGGATCTCACAGATACGCAGTATTTT
clone_size: few
j_call: TRBJ2-3
v_call: TRBV28
d_call: .

cdr3_aa: CASSSTGQPYNEQFF
cdr3_nt: TGCGCCAGCAGCTCTACGGGACAACCCTACAATGAGCAGTTCTTC
clone_size: .
j_call: TRBJ2-1
v_call: TRBV5-1
d_call: .

cdr3_aa: CASSLSTDEKLFF
cdr3_nt: TGTGCCAGCAGTTTGTCGACTGATGAAAAACTGTTTTTT
clone_size: many
j_call: TRBJ1-4
v_call: TRBV12-3/TRBV12-4
d_call: .

cdr3_aa: CASSSEGNTGELFF
cdr3_nt: TGTGCCAGCAGCTCCGAAGGGAACACCGGGGAGCTGTTTTTT
clone_size: once
j_call: TRBJ2-2
v_call: TRBV7-9
d_call: .

cdr3_aa: CASSDEGGQGGYEQFF
cdr3_nt: TGTGCCAGCAGTGACGAGGGTGGACAGGGGGGCTATGAGCAGTTCTTC
clone_size: .
j_call: TRBJ2-1
v_call: TRBV6-2/TRBV6-3
d_call: TRBD1

cdr3_aa: CASRPTGDPNQPQHF
cdr3_nt: TGTGCCAGCAGACCAACAGGGGACCCTAATCAGCCCCAGCATTTT
clone_size: once
j_call: TRBJ1-5
v_call: TRBV12-3/TRBV12-4
d_call: TRBD1

cdr3_aa: CSARDDDRGAYEQYF
cdr3_nt: TGCAGTGCTAGAGATGACGACAGGGGGGCCTACGAGCAGTACTTC
clone_size: .
j_call: TRBJ2-7
v_call: TRBV20-1
d_call: TRBD1

cdr3_aa: CASSLLDSSRSGANVLTF
cdr3_nt: TGCGCCAGCAGCTTGCTAGACTCAAGCCGCTCTGGGGCCAACGTCCTGACTTTC
clone_size: few
j_call: TRBJ2-6
v_call: TRBV5-1
d_call: .

cdr3_aa: CASSAELAGGLYTQYF
cdr3_nt: TGTGCCAGCAGCGCAGAACTAGCGGGGGGCCTATATACGCAGTATTTT
clone_size: few
j_call: TRBJ2-3
v_call: TRBV9
d_call: TRBD2

cdr3_aa: CASSALRGSGYTF
cdr3_nt: TGTGCCAGCAGCGCCCTGAGGGGTTCTGGCTACACCTTC
clone_size: .
j_call: TRBJ1-2
v_call: TRBV7-2
d_call: .

cdr3_aa: CASSLETGLVTDTQYF
cdr3_nt: TGCGCCAGCAGCCTCGAGACGGGACTTGTCACAGATACGCAGTATTTT
clone_size: many
j_call: TRBJ2-3
v_call: TRBV4-3
d_call: .

cdr3_aa: CASERTSGDNEQFF
cdr3_nt: TGTGCCAGTGAGAGGACTAGCGGGGATAATGAGCAGTTCTTC
clone_size: .
j_call: TRBJ2-1
v_call: TRBV19
d_call: TRBD2

cdr3_aa: CATSDLGTDTQYF
cdr3_nt: TGTGCCACCAGTGATTTGGGCACAGATACGCAGTATTTT
clone_size: few
j_call: TRBJ2-3
v_call: TRBV24-1
d_call: .

cdr3_aa: CASSPGEGPYNEQFF
cdr3_nt: TGTGCCAGCAGCCCCGGGGAGGGCCCCTACAATGAGCAGTTCTTC
clone_size: once
j_call: TRBJ2-1
v_call: TRBV12-3/TRBV12-4
d_call: TRBD2

cdr3_aa: CASSLQLAGGETQYF
cdr3_nt: TGTGCCAGCAGCCTCCAACTAGCGGGAGGGGAGACCCAGTACTTC
clone_size: .
j_call: TRBJ2-5
v_call: TRBV4-2
d_call: TRBD2

cdr3_aa: CASSSGTQETQYF
cdr3_nt: TGTGCCAGCAGTTCCGGGACTCAAGAGACCCAGTACTTC
clone_size: .
j_call: TRBJ2-5
v_call: TRBV12-3/TRBV12-4
d_call: .

cdr3_aa: CASSLEWQGSSVMNTEAFF
cdr3_nt: TGTGCCAGCAGCTTAGAATGGCAGGGGTCCTCCGTCATGAACACTGAAGCTTTCTTT
clone_size: .
j_call: TRBJ1-1
v_call: TRBV7-6
d_call: .

cdr3_aa: CSVPDYPQPEQFF
cdr3_nt: TGCAGCGTACCGGATTACCCCCAGCCTGAGCAGTTCTTC
clone_size: .
j_call: TRBJ2-1
v_call: TRBV29-1
d_call: .

cdr3_aa: CASSLASDSPAYNEQFF
cdr3_nt: TGCGCCAGCAGCTTGGCTTCCGACTCCCCGGCCTACAATGAGCAGTTCTTC
clone_size: few
j_call: TRBJ2-1
v_call: TRBV5-1
d_call: .

cdr3_aa: CASSLGGIGSYEQYF
cdr3_nt: TGCGCCAGCAGCTTGGGAGGGATCGGCTCCTACGAGCAGTACTTC
clone_size: .
j_call: TRBJ2-7
v_call: TRBV5-1
d_call: .

cdr3_aa: CASSSSRTSEETQYF
cdr3_nt: TGTGCCAGCAGCTCCTCCCGGACTAGCGAGGAGACCCAGTACTTC
clone_size: .
j_call: TRBJ2-5
v_call: TRBV7-2
d_call: TRBD2